Listed below are T cell receptor beta chains from one sample, sequenced in a study of blood T cell repertoires in COVID-19. Sequencing was performed with immunoSEQ multiplex PCR; in TCRdb, only in-frame clones are kept and a portion is missing. The repertoire has approximately 150,000 clones, roughly 82% of them found once; the top ten carry approximately 9.1%. Sequencing input: peripheral blood. These TCRs come from a woman between 65 and 79 years old with acute or convalescent COVID-19. The CDR3 runs from the conserved cysteine through the conserved F or W. A D gene is named only where the DNA matches it firmly. Clone size is stated in some rows and not others, as once, few, many or a class when expanded.

J gene,clone size,D gene,V gene,CDR3 protein,CDR3 DNA
TRBJ1-4,.,.,TRBV11-2,CASSLGRNEKLFF,TGTGCCAGCAGCTTGGGCCGGAATGAAAAACTGTTTTTT
TRBJ1-1,.,TRBD1,TRBV14,CASSRRQGVGTEAFF,TGTGCCAGCAGCCGAAGGCAGGGGGTGGGCACTGAAGCTTTCTTT
TRBJ1-4,.,TRBD1,TRBV30,CAWKFPPGQGARLSEKLFF,TGTGCCTGGAAGTTTCCTCCGGGACAGGGGGCTCGGTTGAGTGAAAAACTGTTTTTT
TRBJ1-1,.,.,TRBV18,CASSPQGNTEAFF,TGTGCCAGCTCACCGCAGGGGAACACTGAAGCTTTCTTT
TRBJ2-1,.,.,TRBV7-2,CASSRSGHLGNEQFF,TGTGCCAGCAGCAGATCGGGACATCTGGGCAATGAGCAGTTCTTC
TRBJ1-1,.,.,TRBV5-1,CASSWGVSDTEAFF,TGCGCCAGCAGCTGGGGCGTGAGCGACACTGAAGCTTTCTTT
TRBJ2-5,.,TRBD2,TRBV18,CASSPGLVETQYF,TGTGCCAGCTCACCGGGACTAGTGGAGACCCAGTACTTC
TRBJ1-1,once,.,TRBV30,CAWRGGSLVAHTEAFF,TGTGCCTGGAGGGGAGGGTCTCTCGTCGCTCACACTGAAGCTTTCTTT
TRBJ1-2,.,.,TRBV12-3/TRBV12-4,CASSPGEVGYTF,TGTGCCAGCAGTCCCGGGGAGGTGGGCTACACCTTC
TRBJ1-2,.,TRBD1,TRBV6-6,CASSTGGTGNGYTF,TGTGCCAGCAGTACCGGGGGGACAGGGAATGGCTACACCTTC
TRBJ1-1,.,.,TRBV27,CASSLDGQGYTEAFF,TGTGCCAGCAGTCTAGACGGGCAGGGTTACACTGAAGCTTTCTTT
TRBJ2-5,.,.,TRBV29-1,CSVGRGRKETQYF,TGCAGCGTAGGGAGGGGGAGAAAGGAGACCCAGTACTTC
TRBJ2-3,.,.,TRBV10-3,CAISPNPRGFTDTQYF,TGTGCCATCAGTCCGAATCCCCGGGGTTTCACAGATACGCAGTATTTT
TRBJ2-5,.,TRBD1,TRBV29-1,CSARTGGQETQYF,TGCAGCGCCCGGACAGGGGGCCAAGAGACCCAGTACTTC
TRBJ2-2,once,.,TRBV7-6,CASSSLRGRAGELFF,TGTGCCAGCAGCTCTCTTAGGGGCAGGGCCGGGGAGCTGTTTTTT
TRBJ1-3,.,.,TRBV24-1,CATSDFLGDTIYF,TGTGCCACCAGTGATTTTCTGGGAGACACCATATATTTT
TRBJ1-4,.,.,TRBV9,CASSVTGQINEKLFF,TGTGCCAGCAGCGTTACAGGACAAATCAATGAAAAACTGTTTTTT
TRBJ2-3,.,TRBD2,TRBV6-5,CASTLAGNTDTQYF,TGTGCCAGCACCCTAGCGGGGAACACAGATACGCAGTATTTT
TRBJ1-2,.,TRBD1,TRBV4-3,CASSQGGGQGTGYTF,TGCGCCAGCAGCCAGGGTGGGGGACAGGGGACCGGCTACACCTTC
TRBJ1-2,.,.,TRBV15,CATSRGGAPDRYGYTF,TGTGCCACCAGCAGAGGCGGCGCACCCGATCGCTATGGCTACACCTTC
TRBJ1-2,.,.,TRBV28,CASSLRVLYGYTF,TGTGCCAGCAGTTTACGGGTTCTCTATGGCTACACCTTC
TRBJ2-1,.,.,TRBV7-7,CASSLLVGSYNEQFF,TGTGCCAGCAGCTTACTAGTTGGGTCCTACAATGAGCAGTTCTTC
TRBJ2-3,.,TRBD2,TRBV5-6,CASSLALAGGHTDTQYF,TGTGCCAGCAGCTTGGCGCTAGCGGGGGGACACACAGATACGCAGTATTTT
TRBJ1-1,.,.,TRBV10-3,CAISEQGRSEAFF,TGTGCCATCAGTGAGCAGGGTAGGTCTGAAGCTTTCTTT
TRBJ1-4,.,.,TRBV5-1,CASSLGARATNEKLFF,TGCGCCAGCAGCTTGGGTGCCAGGGCTACTAATGAAAAACTGTTTTTT
TRBJ2-3,.,TRBD1,TRBV7-9,CASSRTGLTDTQYF,TGTGCCAGCAGCCGGACAGGGTTAACAGATACGCAGTATTTT
TRBJ1-1,.,TRBD1,TRBV7-2,CASSFRQGNTEAFF,TGTGCCAGCAGCTTTCGACAGGGGAACACTGAAGCTTTCTTT
TRBJ1-2,.,.,TRBV7-2,CASSYGRDPVSVNDGYTF,TGTGCCAGCAGCTATGGGAGGGATCCCGTTTCGGTTAACGATGGCTACACCTTC
TRBJ1-1,.,TRBD1,TRBV6-5,CASSNRDRPNTEAFF,TGTGCCAGCAGTAACCGGGACAGACCGAACACTGAAGCTTTCTTT
TRBJ2-3,.,TRBD1,TRBV7-8,CASSFSWDRATDTQYF,TGTGCCAGCAGCTTTAGTTGGGACAGGGCCACAGATACGCAGTATTTT
TRBJ1-3,.,.,TRBV12-3/TRBV12-4,CASSYKGNTIYF,TGTGCCAGCAGTTACAAGGGAAACACCATATATTTT
TRBJ2-5,.,.,TRBV5-4,CASSWWGRGTQETQYF,TGTGCCAGCAGCTGGTGGGGCAGGGGTACGCAAGAGACCCAGTACTTC
TRBJ1-1,.,.,TRBV4-1,CASSRRTRGTEAFF,TGCGCCAGCAGCCGTAGGACACGAGGCACTGAAGCTTTCTTT
TRBJ1-5,.,.,TRBV6-1,CASSEPGNQPQHF,TGTGCCAGCAGTGAGCCAGGGAATCAGCCCCAGCATTTT
TRBJ2-3,.,TRBD2,TRBV6-4,CASSEELAGAGVDTQYF,TGTGCCAGCAGTGAGGAATTAGCGGGGGCCGGGGTAGATACGCAGTATTTT
TRBJ1-4,.,.,TRBV4-2,CASSQEATRSNEKLFF,TGTGCCAGCAGCCAAGAGGCGACACGGTCGAATGAAAAACTGTTTTTT
TRBJ2-1,.,TRBD2,TRBV28,CASFRGGALRNEQFF,TGTGCCAGCTTTAGGGGAGGGGCTTTGAGGAATGAGCAGTTCTTC
TRBJ2-5,.,.,TRBV18,CASSPPLATRETQYF,TGTGCCAGCTCACCACCACTAGCCACAAGGGAGACCCAGTACTTC
TRBJ1-2,.,.,TRBV7-2,CASSLGQRDGYTF,TGTGCCAGCAGCTTAGGACAGAGAGATGGCTACACCTTC
TRBJ2-3,.,TRBD2,TRBV9,CASSALGSGLAGSTQYF,TGTGCCAGCAGCGCCCTGGGCTCCGGACTAGCGGGAAGCACGCAGTATTTT
TRBJ1-2,.,TRBD1,TRBV3-1/TRBV3-2,CASSQAGGAYGYTF,TGTGCCAGCAGCCAAGCAGGGGGCGCGTATGGCTACACCTTC
TRBJ1-2,few,.,TRBV7-2,CASSFPNRPGGYTF,TGTGCCAGCAGCTTTCCTAACAGGCCCGGCGGCTACACCTTC
TRBJ2-7,.,.,TRBV10-1,CASSEGSSYEQYF,TGCGCCAGCAGTGAGGGCAGCTCCTACGAGCAGTACTTC
TRBJ1-5,few,.,TRBV5-8,CASSFGTLVHQPQHF,TGTGCCAGCAGCTTCGGGACTCTGGTGCATCAGCCCCAGCATTTT